This T cell receptor (beta chain) was recorded in a study of shared clonotypes between healthy human individuals (dated by TCRdb to 2018 to 2020). Turning to the overall study: A couple of women and a few men aged 18 to 49 years were included in the cohort. To increase sequencing depth and limit assay-specific biases, TCR repertoire library preparation and sequencing were carried out by different laboratories using diverse techniques. For each donor, three plates each were used for CD4 naive and CD4 memory, two plates were used for CD8 naive, and one plate was used for CD8 memory. To estimate repertoire size and how much clonotypes are shared between individuals, the study performed deep sequencing of blood TCR repertoires from five healthy adults. Between about 0.85 and 9.5 billion PBMCs per donor were obtained by leukapheresis. The full study reports these points: Pairwise subsampling indicated that sequencing depth was expected to affect the degree of clonotype sharing among donors. Only blood was sampled, and tissue TCR repertoires likely differ from those in blood. Because the study included only a small number of donors, the genetic and exposure-history diversity represented was limited. Incomplete sequencing was indicated by rarefaction of sorted-subset datasets, despite the large sequencing depth. Across four donors, approximately 5% of naive CD4, 3% to 3.5% of naive CD8, under 2.5% of memory CD4, and approximately 0.4% of memory CD8 clonotypes were shared. Larger estimated clonotype richness was generally found for naive subsets than for memory subsets. Clonotypes shared by all four sorted-subset donors showed higher generation probabilities than non-shared clonotypes.

CD8 naive samples consisted of CD45RO-negative cells that were positively selected for CCR7, yielding a CD45RA+CCR7+ population without TemRA cells. Donors were healthy HIV-negative adults with no recently reported acute infections or vaccinations. Only Caucasian adults living in Nashville, Tennessee, USA were represented among the donors. Blood was collected by leukapheresis, and PBMCs were isolated by Ficoll-Histopaque density gradient centrifugation and then cryopreserved in liquid nitrogen vapor phase. Analytical flow cytometry was used to check the purity and quantity of each magnetically sorted T cell population. Each sorted fraction had its genomic DNA isolated and then quantified by UV absorbance on a Nanodrop 2000c. From its cysteine to its phenylalanine, the CDR3 spans 16 amino acids. CDR3 DNA is the only sequence kept; it has 48 bases, read in frame from the first base. CDR1 and CDR2 (SGHRS, YFSETQ) derive from the germline V gene. Trimmed from V: 4 bases; trimmed from J: 0 bases; junction bases lacking a gene match: 5.

Using the deep immunoSEQ assay, TCR CDR3 regions were amplified from genomic DNA by multiplex PCR. Extracted genomic DNA from each cell subset was spread evenly across all wells of several immunoSEQ 96-well plates, with each plate serving as a replicate. For sorted subsets, around 0.2 ug of genomic DNA, equivalent to roughly 30,000 T cell genomes, went into each replicate PCR. The purified libraries were quantified using a Qubit 3.0 fluorometer, sized with a Bioanalyzer 2100, and then quantified again using the KAPA Library Quantification kit. Every immunoSEQ 96-well plate was sequenced on a dedicated single-read 150-cycle Illumina NextSeq 550 flow cell. As for the original processing: Because the immunoSEQ output held only junctional sequences and lacked quality scores, the filtering could not match the filtering applied to full-length reads. To assign V/J genes and CDR3, sequences were annotated against IMGT germline references using PyIR, a Python wrapper for IgBLAST v1.9. Reads were removed for weak V/J assignments (E-value above 1e-6), missing CDR3, stop codons, out-of-frame junctions, or ambiguous translated residues. A V3J clonotype was defined by an identical inferred V gene, J gene, and CDR3 amino acid sequence. Percentage overlap between repertoires was computed as shared unique clonotypes divided by the size of the smaller repertoire. Repertoire richness was assessed with RTK rarefaction, the Chao1 estimator, and Recon v2.1 estimates of unobserved clonotypes. OLGA was used to compute generation probabilities for all TCRbeta clonotypes that the gDNA method yielded from a few donors. TCRdb limited this immuneACCESS table to in-frame rearrangements with V and J called. A share of clones is missing; checked studies link under half to unresolved V genes, and the rest is unexplained. The DNA gave D and trimming, while V, J and clone size come from that table. This sample has under 2,000,000 clones in its table, and less than 95% of those were observed once. 1.2% of the sample rests with the top ten.

As concerns this clone: Its binding antigen is unknown. It has no much larger one-base neighbor in the sample; base qualities were not kept.

Recombination joined TRBV5-1 with TRBJ2-7; TRBD1 matches 12 bases in the middle. The TCR originated in a man younger than 30 in good health. The sequenced sample consisted of naive CD8+ T cells sorted from blood. Read against the paper, the sample's cell subset or site label means: CD45RA+CCR7+. CDR3 protein: CASSLGQGAFSYEQYF. The bases are TGCGCCAGCAGCCTGGGACAGGGGGCTTTCTCCTACGAGCAGTACTTC.